The entry below describes one TCR beta chain. Its antigen remains unknown. This sample is drawn from a study of brain T cells in children with intractable seizures. Surgery cases with the highest brain T cell transcript signatures were chosen for sequencing. Findings and limits, study-wide: Viral specificity was inferred only from CDR3 similarity; HCMV serostatus was unknown.

The CDR3 runs 14 residues. The junction had 5 bases not matched to a gene; V was cut back by 4 bases and J by 2 bases. Germline-derived CDR1 and CDR2 are SGHDT and YYEEEE. The repertoire was sequenced with immunoSEQ multiplex PCR; TCRdb's copy has only in-frame clones and lacks some. The sample contains under 150,000 clones, 90% to 95% of which appear only once. The clonotype originates from a boy under two years old with hemimegalencephaly and intractable seizures. The source material was peripheral blood, sampled at surgery. V and J are TRBV5-6 and TRBJ1-2; 7 positions agree with TRBD1. The CDR3, as DNA: TGTGCCAGCAGCCTTCCGGGACAGAACTATGGCTACACCTTC. This gives the protein CASSLPGQNYGYTF.